Shown below are 7 T cell receptor beta chains from a single sample sequenced in a study of T cells after yellow fever vaccination. TCRdb redid the calling of the 5' RACE reads with MiXCR, one entry per CDR3 protein. The sample yields a few hundred thousand distinct CDR3 sequences, about 5% seen once. The specimen was CD4+ T cells sorted from PBMCs, collected on the day of the yellow fever booster vaccination. The origin of the receptors is a man younger than 35 who received the YFV17D yellow fever vaccine.

The chain employs TRBV5-8 and TRBJ2-3; the D call may be TRBD1 or TRBD2 (5 bases each). Germline CDR1 reads SGHTS; CDR2 reads YDEGEE. The length of the CDR3 is 17 residues. Trimming left V 6 bases short and J 2 bases short, with 22 bases between. This CDR3 is CASTRYGATLLTDTQYF. In DNA form, the CDR3 reads TGTGCCAGCACCAGGTACGGGGCCACCTTACTCACAGATACGCAGTATTTT. The variable domain in full, with the rest retrieved from reference TRBV5-8 and TRBJ2-3, is EAGVTQSPTHLIKTRGQQATLRCSPISGHTSVYWYQQALGLGLQFLLWYDEGEERNRGNFPPRFSGRQFPNYSSELNVNALELEDSALYLCASTRYGATLLTDTQYFGPGTRLTVL.

The chain employs TRBV10-3 and TRBJ1-1, with a possible D match to TRBD1 (5 bases). CDR3 length: 15 amino acids. The germline gives CDR1 ENHRY, CDR2 SYGVKD. V was pared by 4 bases and J by 4 bases, with 16 bases between. CDR3 bases: TGTGCCATCAGTGGGGGACGGGGGGGAAGCACTGAAGCTTTCTTT. Translation: CAISGGRGGSTEAFF.

A few counts support this clonotype. The chain has TRBV5-5 and TRBJ2-7; 7 bases match TRBD1. Germline V gene sequence: CDR1 SGHKS, CDR2 YYEKEE (reference sequence). The CDR3 covers 13 residues. The V segment lost 4 bases and the J segment 4 bases; nucleotides outside the gene matches: 5. The CDR3 DNA is TGTGCCAGCAGCCCGGGGACAGCTTACGAGCAGTACGTC. Translation: CASSPGTAYEQYV.

The gene calls are TRBV18 and TRBJ2-3, with 8 bases matching TRBD1. The CDR3 runs to 14 residues. Looked up from germline, CDR1 is KGHSH and CDR2 is LQKENI. The V gene end was trimmed by 3 bases and the J gene end by 4 bases; junction bases not matched to a gene: 3. The CDR3 DNA follows: TGTGCCAGCTCACCGGACAGGGCGGCAGATACGCAGTATTTT. Its translation is CASSPDRAADTQYF.

In this sample, this clonotype turned up a few times. The CDR3 sequence is CASSYSGGAAGELFF. CDR3 bases: TGTGCCAGCAGCTATAGCGGGGGGGCCGCCGGGGAGCTGTTTTTT. The gene calls are TRBV6-5 and TRBJ2-2, with 11 bases lining up with TRBD2. Germline lookup yields CDR1 MNHEY and CDR2 SVGAGI. Germline trimming cut 6 bases from V and 6 bases from J; bases unmatched to any gene: 6. This CDR3 spans 15 amino acids.

The chain is built from TRBV12-3 or TRBV12-4 and TRBJ1-1; D perhaps matches TRBD1 (5 bases). This CDR3 comprises 13 residues. Trimming shortened V by 5 bases and J by 10 bases, and 17 bases separated the two germline ends. The CDR3: CASSAGLTGGAFF. In nucleotides, the CDR3 is TGTGCCAGCAGTGCGGGTCTTACAGGAGGAGCTTTCTTT.

This clonotype has ten or more counts. This sequence joins TRBV7-2 and TRBJ2-1; D is unresolved. Trimming stripped 5 bases from V and 1 base from J, with 15 bases between. The CDR3 runs 16 residues. CDR1 and CDR2 from the germline V gene are SGHTA and FQGNSA. The CDR3 is CASSPNELGSYNEQFF. The CDR3, as DNA: TGTGCCAGCAGCCCGAACGAGTTGGGGTCCTACAATGAGCAGTTCTTC.